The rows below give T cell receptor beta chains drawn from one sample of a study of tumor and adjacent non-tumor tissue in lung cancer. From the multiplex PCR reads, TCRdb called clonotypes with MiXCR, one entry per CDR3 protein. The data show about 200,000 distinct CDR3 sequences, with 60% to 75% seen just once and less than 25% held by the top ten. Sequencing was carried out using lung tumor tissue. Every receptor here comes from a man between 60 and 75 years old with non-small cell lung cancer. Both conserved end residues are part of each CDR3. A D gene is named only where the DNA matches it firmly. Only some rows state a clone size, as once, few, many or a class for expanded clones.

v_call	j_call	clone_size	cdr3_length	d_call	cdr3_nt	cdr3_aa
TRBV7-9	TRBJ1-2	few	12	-	TGTGCCAGCAGCTACGATGAGTCAGGCTACACCTTC	CASSYDESGYTF
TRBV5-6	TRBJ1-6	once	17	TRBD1	TGTACCAGCAGCTTACTACAGGGGGCAGATTATAATTCACCCCTCCACTTT	CTSSLLQGADYNSPLHF
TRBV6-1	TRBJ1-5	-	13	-	TGTGCCAGCAACAACTTGGGCAATCAGCCCCAGCATTTT	CASNNLGNQPQHF
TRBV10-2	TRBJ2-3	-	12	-	TGTACCAGCAGTGCGAGCACAGATACGCAGTATTTT	CTSSASTDTQYF
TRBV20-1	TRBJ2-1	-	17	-	TGCAGTGCTAGAGGTGGATTAGCGTCCCGCTCCTACAATGAGCAGTTCTTC	CSARGGLASRSYNEQFF
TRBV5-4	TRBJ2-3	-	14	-	TGTGCCTGCAGCTTACGCCGGGGATCAGATACGCAGTATTTT	CACSLRRGSDTQYF
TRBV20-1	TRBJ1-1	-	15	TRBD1	TGCAGTGCTAGAGCTGGAAGGACAGGGGTAGCTGAAGCTTTCTTT	CSARAGRTGVAEAFF
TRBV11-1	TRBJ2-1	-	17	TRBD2	TGTGCCAGCAGTTTATCTCAGTTAGCGGGAGGCAACAATGAGCAGTTCTTC	CASSLSQLAGGNNEQFF
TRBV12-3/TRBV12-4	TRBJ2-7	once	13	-	TGTGTCAGCAGTTTACAGGGTCGGAACGAGCAGTACTTC	CVSSLQGRNEQYF
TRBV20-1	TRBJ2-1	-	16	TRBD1	TGCAGTGCTAGAGACACTAGGGGGCCCCGTTACAATGATCTGTTCTTC	CSARDTRGPRYNDLFF
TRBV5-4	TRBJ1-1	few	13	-	TGTGCCAGCAGCCCGGGGGGAAGAACTGAAGCTTTCTTT	CASSPGGRTEAFF
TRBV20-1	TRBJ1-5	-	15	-	TGCAGTGCTAGATATAGTACAGAAGGCAATCAGCCCCACCATTTT	CSARYSTEGNQPHHF
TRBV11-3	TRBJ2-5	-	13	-	TGTACCAGCAGCTTGGTCAGGCAAGATACCCAGTACTTC	CTSSLVRQDTQYF
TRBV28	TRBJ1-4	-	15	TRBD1	TGTGCCAGCAGTCATCCCGGGACAGGGGATGAAAAACTGTTTTTT	CASSHPGTGDEKLFF
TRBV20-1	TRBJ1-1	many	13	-	TGCAGTGCTGGGGTTGGGGTCAACACTGAAGCTTTCTTT	CSAGVGVNTEAFF
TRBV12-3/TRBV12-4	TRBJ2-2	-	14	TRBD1	TGTGCCAGCAACCACAGGGGGCCTGGCGGGGAGCTGTTTTTT	CASNHRGPGGELFF
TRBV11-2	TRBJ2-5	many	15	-	TGTGCCAGCAGACCCAGAGGACGGGGGCAAGAGACCCAGTACTTC	CASRPRGRGQETQYF
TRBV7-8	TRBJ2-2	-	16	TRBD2	TGTGCCAGCAGCTTCTGGGCGGGAGGGCCCGGCGGGGAGCTGTTTTTT	CASSFWAGGPGGELFF
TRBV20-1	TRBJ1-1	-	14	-	TGTAGTGCTGGAGTGATCGGGGGGGGCACTGAAGCTTTCTTT	CSAGVIGGGTEAFF
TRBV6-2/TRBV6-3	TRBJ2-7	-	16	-	TGTGCCAGCAGAAAAGTGCATGCGTCCAGGGCCTACGAGCAGTACTTC	CASRKVHASRAYEQYF
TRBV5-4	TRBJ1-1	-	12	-	TGTGCCAGCAGCTTGGACCCGAGTTGCGCTTTCTTT	CASSLDPSCAFF
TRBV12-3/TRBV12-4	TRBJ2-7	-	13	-	TGTGTCAGCAGTTCGGGGCAGGGTAACGAGCAGTACTTC	CVSSSGQGNEQYF
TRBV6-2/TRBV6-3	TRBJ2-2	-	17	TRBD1	TGTGCCAGCAGTTACCCACGACAGGGTTCGTACATCGGGGAGCTGTTTTTT	CASSYPRQGSYIGELFF
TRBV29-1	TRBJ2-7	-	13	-	TGCAGCGTTGAAGGCGGGACTTTCTACGTGCAGTACTTC	CSVEGGTFYVQYF
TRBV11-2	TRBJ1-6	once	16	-	TGTGCCAACAGCTCCGATGTCGGGACCTGGAATTCACCCCTCCATTTT	CANSSDVGTWNSPLHF
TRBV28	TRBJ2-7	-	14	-	TGTGCCAGCAGGACCCAGGGATACTACTACGAGCAGTACTTC	CASRTQGYYYEQYF
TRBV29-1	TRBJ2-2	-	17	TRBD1	TGCAGCGCTGTACCCCCCCGGACAGGGCAATCCACCGGGGAGCTGTTTTTT	CSAVPPRTGQSTGELFF
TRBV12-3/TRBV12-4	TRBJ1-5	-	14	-	TGTGCCAGCAGCGCCGGGATCTACAATCAGCCCCAGCATTTT	CASSAGIYNQPQHF
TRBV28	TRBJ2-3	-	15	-	TGTGCCAGCAGTTTGATTGGCCATAGCACGGATACGCAGTATTTT	CASSLIGHSTDTQYF
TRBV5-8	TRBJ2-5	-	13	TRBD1	TGTGCCAGCAGCTCGACAGGGTTGGAGACCCAGTACTTT	CASSSTGLETQYF
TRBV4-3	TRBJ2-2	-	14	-	TGCGCCAGCAGCCTAGTGTGGGGGGCCGGAGAGCTGTTTTTT	CASSLVWGAGELFF
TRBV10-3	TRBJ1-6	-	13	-	TGTGCCATCGGGAATTCCTATAATTCACCCCTCCACTTT	CAIGNSYNSPLHF
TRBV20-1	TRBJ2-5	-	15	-	TGCAGTGCTAGAGTTTGGGATTCGCGCGGGGAGACCCAGTACTTC	CSARVWDSRGETQYF
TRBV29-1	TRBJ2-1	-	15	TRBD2	TGCAGCGTCCTTCCGGGACTAGCGGTGACCAATGAGCGGTTCTTC	CSVLPGLAVTNERFF
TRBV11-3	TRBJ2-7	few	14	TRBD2	TGTGCCAGCAGCCCGACGCGGGGGACCTACAAGCAGTACTTC	CASSPTRGTYKQYF
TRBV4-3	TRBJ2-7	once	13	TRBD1	TGCGCCAGCAGCCAACACCGAGGGGACAGGGCATACTTC	CASSQHRGDRAYF
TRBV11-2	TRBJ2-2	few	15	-	TGTGCCAGCAGCTTAGATGTGGGGAACACCGGGGAGCTGTTTTTT	CASSLDVGNTGELFF
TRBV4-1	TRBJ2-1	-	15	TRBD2	TGCGCCAGCAGCCAGGGCGGGGGGGCGGGGAATGAGCAGTTCTTC	CASSQGGGAGNEQFF
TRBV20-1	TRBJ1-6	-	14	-	TGCAGTGCTAGAGGGGACCTAGTGAATTCACTCCTCCACTTT	CSARGDLVNSLLHF
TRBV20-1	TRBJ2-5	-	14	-	TGCAGTGATAGCGGCAGGCTGTACCAAGAGACCCAGTACTTC	CSDSGRLYQETQYF
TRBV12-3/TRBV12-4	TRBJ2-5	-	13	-	TGTGCCAGCAGTCTTAACAGAAAAGAGACCCAGTACTTC	CASSLNRKETQYF
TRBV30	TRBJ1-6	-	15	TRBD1	TGTGCCTGGAGTGGTGTGACAGGGCTTCATTCACCCCTCCACTTT	CAWSGVTGLHSPLHF
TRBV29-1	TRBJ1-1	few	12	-	TGCAGCGTTTACGGATCGAACACTGAAGCTTTCTTT	CSVYGSNTEAFF
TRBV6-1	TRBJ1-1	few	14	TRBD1	TGTACCAACAGTGAAGACAGGGGCGACACTGAAGCTTTCTTT	CTNSEDRGDTEAFF
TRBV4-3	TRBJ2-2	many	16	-	TGCGCCAGCAGCCAAGATGCCGTCGCGAACACCGGGGAGCTGTTTTTT	CASSQDAVANTGELFF
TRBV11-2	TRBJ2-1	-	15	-	TGTGCCAGCAGCTTAGAAACGGGGGTAACCTACGGGCAGTTCTTC	CASSLETGVTYGQFF
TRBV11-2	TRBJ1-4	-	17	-	TGTGCCAGCAGCCTAAAAATGCCGGGACCCTACGGAAGAAAACTGTTTTTT	CASSLKMPGPYGRKLFF
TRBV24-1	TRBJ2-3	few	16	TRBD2	TGTGCCACCAGTGACCCTCTAGCGGGAGAGATTCGGGGGACCCAATTT	CATSDPLAGEIRGTQF
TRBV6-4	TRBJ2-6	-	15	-	TGTGCCAGCATCCCGAGGGCGTCTGGGGCCAACGTCCTGACTTTC	CASIPRASGANVLTF
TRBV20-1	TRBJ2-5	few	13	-	TGCAGTGCTTTCAGACAGTCTCAAGAGACCCAGTACTTC	CSAFRQSQETQYF
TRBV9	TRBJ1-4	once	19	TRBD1	TGTGCCAGCAGCCGAGGGGACAGTCGAGTGAATGCAACTAATGAAAAACTGTTTTTT	CASSRGDSRVNATNEKLFF
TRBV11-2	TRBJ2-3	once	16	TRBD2	TGTGCCAGTAGCTTGGGGACTAGCGGGGGTGGGGATACGCAGTTTTTT	CASSLGTSGGGDTQFF
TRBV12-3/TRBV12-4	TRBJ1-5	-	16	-	TGTGCCAGCAGTACCGCCGGGACGCCATGCAATCAGCCCCAGCATTTT	CASSTAGTPCNQPQHF
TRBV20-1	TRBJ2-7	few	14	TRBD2	TGCAGTACTAGAGCGACCAGCGGGAGGGACGAGCAGTACTTC	CSTRATSGRDEQYF
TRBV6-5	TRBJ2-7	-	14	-	TGTGCCAGCAGTTACGGAGGGAGGCCGGAGGAGCAGTACTTC	CASSYGGRPEEQYF
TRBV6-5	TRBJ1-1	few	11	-	TGTGCCAGCAGTTACCTAGATGAAGCTTTCTTT	CASSYLDEAFF
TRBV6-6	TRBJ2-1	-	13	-	TGTGCCAGGAGTATACATTCGGACAATGAGCAGTTCTTC	CARSIHSDNEQFF
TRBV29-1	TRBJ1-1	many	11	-	TGCAGCGTATGGCAGGGTACTGAAGCTTTCTTT	CSVWQGTEAFF
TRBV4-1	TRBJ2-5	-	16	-	TGCGCCAACAGCCAAGTGAATCTGGGGATGGGAGAGACCCAGTACTTC	CANSQVNLGMGETQYF